Ten or more counts support the clone carrying this TCR beta chain. Its target is not known. The V end was cut by 1 base, the J end by 6 bases, with 12 bases between. The CDR3 totals 15 residues. Germline CDR1 KGHSH, CDR2 LQKENI. These data are taken from a study of spatial heterogeneity in lung cancer. Each CDR3 protein is one row after TCRdb ran MiXCR on the 5' RACE reads. There are about 13,000 distinct CDR3 sequences in the sample; more than 5.5% occur only once, and roughly 10% lies in the top ten. Time point indicated: sample taken at primary tumor resection. Patients with untreated early-stage non-small cell lung cancer, numbering some 68, were the donors. Whole RNA, which was extracted from tumor, nontumor lung tissue or frozen PBMC, was sequenced without any cell sorting. Broader study findings: Tumor mutation count correlated with how many alpha and beta TCRs expanded intratumorally.

This sample comprised lung tumor tissue, obtained at surgery. The V gene is TRBV18, the J gene TRBJ1-4; D might be TRBD1 (5 bases). This TCR derives from a female donor with early-stage non-small cell lung cancer. The chain's CDR3 is CASSPQGPPDEKLFF. The CDR3 nucleotides read TGTGCCAGCTCACCACAGGGGCCCCCGGATGAAAAACTGTTTTTT.